The next 23 T cell receptor beta chains were all read from a single sample in a study of tumor-infiltrating lymphocytes in primary liver carcinoma. Investigators took RNA and DNA out together from approximately 22-30 mg of unsorted bulk tissue. A constant-region primer served to make TCR beta cDNA from roughly 480 ng total RNA. Employing slightly modified ARM-PCR, three nested multiplex PCR rounds were run, and these gave rise to the TCR beta libraries. Forward primers for TRBV1-TRBV30 and a C-beta reverse primer served the first two PCR rounds, at about 10 cycles each. TCRdb redid the calling of the multiplex PCR reads with MiXCR, one entry per CDR3 protein. The sample consists of 100,000 to 150,000 distinct CDR3 sequences, 64% of them appearing once. Material: liver tumor tissue from sampling region 3. The sample's subset: tumor region T3, left-lateral pole. Receptors originate from an older woman with primary liver carcinoma and hepatitis B virus infection.

A few counts support this clonotype. A much larger clone is a single base away; this may be a read error. This chain joins TRBV12-5 and TRBJ2-1; D is undetermined. The CDR3 is 14 residues long. Germline CDR1 reads LGHNT; CDR2 reads FRNRAP. This CDR3 is CASGSSAPYNAQFF. The DNA for the CDR3 is TGTGCTAGTGGTTCCTCGGCCCCCTACAATGCGCAGTTCTTC.

The chain links TRBV11-2 to TRBJ2-7, with D tentatively TRBD1 or TRBD2 (5 bases each). Germline V CDR1 and CDR2: SGHAT, FQNNGV. Trimming cost V 5 bases and J 4 bases, with 12 bases left between them. The CDR3 covers 13 residues. For the CDR3, the DNA is TGTGCCAGCAGCCGACGGGACGGGTACGAGCAGTACTTC. As protein: CASSRRDGYEQYF.

On this clonotype: Compared with germline, one end of the junction differs, possibly owing to a read error. This rearrangement joins TRBV5-1 to TRBJ1-1; D is unresolved. Germline V gene sequence: CDR1 SGHRS, CDR2 YFSETQ. This CDR3 region has 14 residues. This chain's CDR3 is CAGSLHGVGTEAFF. CDR3 sequence (DNA): TGCGCCGGCAGCTTGCATGGGGTCGGAACTGAAGCTTTCTTT.

Details on this clonotype: The CDR3 ends on some other residue instead of the conserved phenylalanine or tryptophan, so this is likely a read error. V and J are TRBV6-1 and TRBJ2-7; TRBD1 matches 9 bases. The CDR3 runs 17 residues. The germline gives CDR1 MNHNS, CDR2 SASEGT. CDR3 protein: CPSSSKIGTGTSYEQYL. In DNA, the CDR3 is TGTCCCAGCAGTTCTAAAATTGGGACAGGGACCTCCTACGAGCAGTACCTC.

This clonotype has just a few counts. A much more abundant neighbour one base away suggests this may be a read error. This sequence joins TRBV12-3 or TRBV12-4 and TRBJ1-5; D gene ambiguous. This CDR3 spans 14 amino acids. The CDR3 sequence is CVSSWRFSNQPQHF. For the CDR3, the DNA is TGTGTCAGCAGTTGGCGCTTTAGCAATCAGCCCCAGCATTTT.

V is TRBV7-3 and J is TRBJ2-2; TRBD2 aligns across 10 bases. The CDR3 runs to 17 residues. With 2 bases clipped from V and 3 bases from J, the junction kept 6 bases outside the gene matches. Germline V gene sequence: CDR1 SGHTA, CDR2 FQGTGA. CDR3 DNA: TGTGCCAGCAGCTTACATCCCGGGACTAGCGACACCGGGGAGCTGTTTTTT. Its protein is CASSLHPGTSDTGELFF.

As concerns this clonotype: An end of the junction differs from the germline gene, which may be a read error. J is TRBJ1-5 and V is TRBV7-9, with D uncertain. The V gene's germline CDR1 is SEHNR and CDR2 FQNEAQ (reference sequence). The CDR3 is 12 residues long. The CDR3, as DNA: TGTGACAGCAGTGGACTCGATCAGCCCCAGCATTTT. It encodes CDSSGLDQPQHF.

The sample holds a few counts of this clonotype. A much more abundant neighbour one base away suggests this may be a read error. The chain joins TRBV29-1 to TRBJ2-1; D is perhaps TRBD1 (6 bases). The CDR3 is made up of 11 amino acids. V dropped 6 bases and J dropped 9 bases, with 12 bases sitting between them. CDR1 is SQVTM, CDR2 ANQGSEA, per germline. CDR3 sequence reads: CSVTTGFEQFF. CDR3 nucleotides: TGCAGCGTCACAACAGGGTTTGAGCAGTTCTTC.

This clonotype was observed at least ten times. The J gene is TRBJ2-1, the V gene TRBV5-6, with D perhaps given as TRBD1 or TRBD2 (5 bases each). Germline CDR1 reads SGHDT; CDR2 reads YYEEEE. CDR3 size: 11 residues. With 4 bases removed from V and 12 bases from J, the gap between germline ends came to 11 bases. CDR3 sequence (DNA): TGTGCCAGCAGCAGGGACGAGGTGCAGTTCTTC. It yields the protein CASSRDEVQFF.

The chain recombines TRBV29-1 with TRBJ2-1; weak D call: TRBD2 (6 bases). CDR1 is SQVTM, CDR2 ANQGSEA, per germline. V shed 3 bases and J shed 16 bases, with 28 bases lying between them. CDR3 length: 15 amino acids. Written as DNA, the CDR3 is TGCAGCGTTGAGGGGGGATATAGCGGCTACAATGAACACTTCTTC. It codes for CSVEGGYSGYNEHFF.

This clonotype was counted many times. The V gene is TRBV5-6, the J gene TRBJ1-2; 7 bases map to TRBD1. The CDR3 is 13 residues long. Germline V gene data show CDR1 as SGHDT and CDR2 as YYEEEE. V was pared by 4 bases and J by 2 bases, with 2 bases of the junction left unmatched. CDR3 DNA sequence: TGTGCCAGCAGCGCGGACAGGAACTATGGCTACACCTTC. Its protein is CASSADRNYGYTF.

Concerning this clonotype: A much larger clone lies a single base off, so this may be a read error. This likely comes from a read error, as the CDR3 has no conserved phenylalanine or tryptophan at its end. The chain joins TRBV5-1 to TRBJ2-5, with 13 bases matching TRBD2. Germline loops: CDR1 SGHRS, CDR2 YFSETQ. The CDR3 loop spans 16 amino acids. Trimming removed 4 bases from V and 5 bases from J; junction bases left unmatched: 8. This CDR3 is CASSTLLAGGPETQYL. DNA of the CDR3: TGCGCCAGCAGCACTTTACTAGCGGGAGGGCCTGAGACCCAGTACCTC.

The table lists this clonotype with a few counts. V gene TRBV28 combines with J gene TRBJ2-1; unclear D gene. Germline V lookup: CDR1 MDHEN, CDR2 SYDVKM. The V gene lost 3 bases and the J gene lost 10 bases, with 7 bases spanning the gap. The CDR3 is 11 residues long. The CDR3 is CASSLLFEQFF. DNA for the CDR3: TGTGCCAGCAGTTTGCTGTTCGAGCAGTTCTTC.

The chain recombines TRBV30 with TRBJ2-7, with D hard to call. Germline V lookup: CDR1 GTSNPN, CDR2 SVGIG (reference sequence). The CDR3 consists of 12 residues. Trimming took 7 bases from V and 1 from J, leaving 11 bases between them. CDR3 amino acids: CAFGSYSYEQYF. As DNA, the CDR3 is TGTGCCTTCGGGTCCTATTCCTACGAGCAGTACTTC.

This clonotype has only a few counts. As the CDR3 is not closed by the conserved phenylalanine or tryptophan, this likely results from a read error. CDR3 sequence (DNA): TGTGCCAGCAGTTTGCGAGAGACCCAGTACTTA. It yields the protein CASSLRETQYL. This chain joins TRBV12-3 or TRBV12-4 and TRBJ2-5, with no clear D. Trimming left V 3 bases short and J 4 bases short, with 3 bases between. The length of the CDR3 is 11 residues.

About this clonotype itself: A junction end diverges from the germline sequence, so it may reflect a read error. This sequence joins TRBV2 and TRBJ1-4, with TRBD1 matching over 10 bases. This CDR3 comprises 14 residues. CDR1 SNHLY and CDR2 FYNNEI come from the germline V gene. Written as DNA, the CDR3 is TGTGCCAGCGGGGACAGGGGAACCCATGAAAGACTGTTTTTT. It is translated as CASGDRGTHERLFF.

The V call is TRBV11-2, the J call TRBJ2-1; 9 bases line up with TRBD1. The CDR3 is made up of 17 amino acids. The V and J ends lost 5 bases and 7 bases, in that order; junction bases with no gene match: 15. Germline CDR1 and CDR2: SGHAT and FQNNGV. CDR3 amino acids: CASSPGTGWGRGNEQFF. In DNA form, the CDR3 reads TGTGCCAGCAGCCCAGGGACAGGGTGGGGAAGGGGAAATGAGCAGTTCTTC.

The genes are TRBV18 and TRBJ1-1; possibly TRBD1 for D (5 bases). This CDR3 contains 13 residues. From germline, CDR1 is KGHSH and CDR2 LQKENI. The germline V and J ends were trimmed by 3 bases and 5 bases, with 10 bases remaining between them. The CDR3 DNA reads as TGTGCCAGCTCACCCACGGGGCAGACTGAAGCTTTCTTT. As protein: CASSPTGQTEAFF.

This clonotype was counted at least ten times. The V and J genes are TRBV12-3 or TRBV12-4 and TRBJ2-3; possibly TRBD2 for D (7 bases). V lost 6 bases, J lost 4 bases, and 11 bases lay in between. There are 13 residues in the CDR3. The CDR3 nucleotides read TGTGCCAGCAGAAAGGGGGGGTCAGATACGCAGTATTTT. It translates to CASRKGGSDTQYF.

For this clonotype: One end of the junction does not line up with germline, which may come from a read error. The chain recombines TRBV6-1 with TRBJ2-2, with D perhaps assigned TRBD1 or TRBD2 (5 bases each). The length of the CDR3 is 14 residues. From germline, CDR1 is MNHNS and CDR2 SASEGT. In DNA form, the CDR3 reads TGTGCCAGCCGGGACGGCCCGGGCACCGGGGAACTGTTTTTT. Protein: CASRDGPGTGELFF.

Worth noting for this clonotype: Mismatch with germline at one junction end may stem from a read error. The chain recombines TRBV2 with TRBJ1-5, with 8 bases matching TRBD1. This CDR3 is built from 15 residues. Germline CDR1 is SNHLY and CDR2 is FYNNEI. CDR3 residues: CASSWTGTSGQPQHF. In nucleotides, the CDR3 is TGTGCCAGCAGCTGGACAGGGACTAGTGGTCAGCCCCAACATTTT.

V gene TRBV6-1 combines with J gene TRBJ2-7; no reliable D call. Germline V gene data show CDR1 as MNHNS and CDR2 as SASEGT. CDR3 length: 15 residues. Trimming took 5 bases from V and 3 from J, leaving 17 bases between them. The CDR3 coding sequence is TGTGCCAGCAGTTTAGAAGGGAAGGGCTTCTACGAGCAGTACTTC. Amino acid sequence: CASSLEGKGFYEQYF.

Remarks on this clonotype: At one boundary the junction diverges from the germline segment, which might be a read error. The CDR3 loop is CASSPLGRGQTYEQYF. The DNA for the CDR3 is TGTGCCAGCAGTCCCCTCGGACGGGGCCAAACCTACGAGCAGTATTTC. This sequence joins TRBV28 and TRBJ2-7, with D tentatively TRBD1 or TRBD2 (5 bases each). CDR1 MDHEN and CDR2 SYDVKM come from the germline V gene. The CDR3 spans 16 residues. Complete variable domain (other parts from reference TRBV28 and TRBJ2-7): DVKVTQSSRYLVKRTGEKVFLECVQDMDHENMFWYRQDPGLGLRLIYFSYDVKMKEKGDIPEGYSVSREKKERFSLILESASTNQTSMYLCASSPLGRGQTYEQYFGPGTRLTVT.